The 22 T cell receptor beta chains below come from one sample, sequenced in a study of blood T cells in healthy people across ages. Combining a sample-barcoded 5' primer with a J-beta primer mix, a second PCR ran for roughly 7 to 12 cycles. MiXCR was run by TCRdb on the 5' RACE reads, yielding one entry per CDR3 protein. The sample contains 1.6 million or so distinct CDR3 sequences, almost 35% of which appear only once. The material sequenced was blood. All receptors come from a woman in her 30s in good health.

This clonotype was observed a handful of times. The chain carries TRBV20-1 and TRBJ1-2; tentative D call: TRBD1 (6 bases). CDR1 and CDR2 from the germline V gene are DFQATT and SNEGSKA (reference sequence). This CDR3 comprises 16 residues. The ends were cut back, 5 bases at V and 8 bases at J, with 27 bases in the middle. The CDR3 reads CSAPYSGALQDRGYTF. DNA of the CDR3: TGCAGTGCTCCCTATTCAGGGGCCCTACAGGATCGCGGCTACACCTTC.

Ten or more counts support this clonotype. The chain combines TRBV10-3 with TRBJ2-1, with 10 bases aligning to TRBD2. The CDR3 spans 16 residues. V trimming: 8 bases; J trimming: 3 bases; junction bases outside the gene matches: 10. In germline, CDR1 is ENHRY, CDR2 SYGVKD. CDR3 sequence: CAIRGASGGSYNEQFF. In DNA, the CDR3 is TGTGCCATCCGGGGGGCTAGCGGGGGTAGCTACAATGAGCAGTTCTTC.

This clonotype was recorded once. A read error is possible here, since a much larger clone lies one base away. This chain's CDR3 is CTSSSHWAQYF. The CDR3 DNA reads as TGTACCAGCAGTTCCCATTGGGCGCAGTATTTT. V usage is TRBV12-3 or TRBV12-4 and J usage is TRBJ2-3; no clear D. CDR3 length: 11 amino acids.

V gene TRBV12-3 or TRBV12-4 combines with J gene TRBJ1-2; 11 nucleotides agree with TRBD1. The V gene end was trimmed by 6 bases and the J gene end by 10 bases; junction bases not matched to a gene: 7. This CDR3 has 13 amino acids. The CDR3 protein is CASRGTGGLAYTF. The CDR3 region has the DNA TGTGCCAGCAGGGGGACAGGGGGATTAGCCTACACCTTC.

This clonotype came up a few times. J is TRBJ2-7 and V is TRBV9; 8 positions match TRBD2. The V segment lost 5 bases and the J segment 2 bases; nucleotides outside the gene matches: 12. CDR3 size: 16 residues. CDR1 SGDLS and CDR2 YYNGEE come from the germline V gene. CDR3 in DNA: TGTGCCAGCAGTCTTCCGGGGGGGGAAATGACCTACGAGCAGTACTTC. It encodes CASSLPGGEMTYEQYF.

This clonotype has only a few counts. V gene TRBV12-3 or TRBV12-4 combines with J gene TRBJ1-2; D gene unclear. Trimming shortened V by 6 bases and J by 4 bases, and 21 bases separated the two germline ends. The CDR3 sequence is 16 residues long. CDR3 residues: CASSSHWVRRPYGYTF. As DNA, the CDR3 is TGTGCCAGCAGCTCCCATTGGGTCCGAAGGCCCTATGGCTACACCTTC.

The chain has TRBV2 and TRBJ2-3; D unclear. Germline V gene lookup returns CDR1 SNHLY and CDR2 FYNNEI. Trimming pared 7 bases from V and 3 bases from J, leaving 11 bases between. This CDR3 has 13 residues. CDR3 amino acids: CASIGRWTDTQYF. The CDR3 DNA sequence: TGTGCCAGCATCGGGCGGTGGACAGATACGCAGTATTTT.

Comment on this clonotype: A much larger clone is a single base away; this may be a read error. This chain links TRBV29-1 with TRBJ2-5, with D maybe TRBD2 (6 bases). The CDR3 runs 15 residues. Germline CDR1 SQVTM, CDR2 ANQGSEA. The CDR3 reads CGVEGAQGGGETQYF. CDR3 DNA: TGCGGCGTTGAAGGCGCCCAAGGAGGAGGGGAGACCCAGTACTTC.

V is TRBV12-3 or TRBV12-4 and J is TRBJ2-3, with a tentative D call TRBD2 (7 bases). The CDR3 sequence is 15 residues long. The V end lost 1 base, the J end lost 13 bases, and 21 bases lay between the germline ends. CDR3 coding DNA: TGTGCCAGCAGTTTAGGCGGCGGGGGCGCTGATGCGGAGTATTTT. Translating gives CASSLGGGGADAEYF.

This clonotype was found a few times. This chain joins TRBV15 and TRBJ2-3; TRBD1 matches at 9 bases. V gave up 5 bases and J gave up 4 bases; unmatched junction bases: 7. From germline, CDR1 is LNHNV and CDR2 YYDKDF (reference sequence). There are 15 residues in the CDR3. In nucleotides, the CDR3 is TGTGCCACCAGCGAAGGGACAGGGAGCCCAGATACGCAGTATTTT. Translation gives CATSEGTGSPDTQYF.

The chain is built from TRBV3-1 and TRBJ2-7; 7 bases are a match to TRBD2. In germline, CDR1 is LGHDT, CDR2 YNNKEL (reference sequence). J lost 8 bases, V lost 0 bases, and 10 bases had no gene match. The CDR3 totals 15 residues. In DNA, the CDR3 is TGTGCCAGCAGCCAAGATAGGGAGACTAGCCGGCAGCAGTACTTC. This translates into CASSQDRETSRQQYF.

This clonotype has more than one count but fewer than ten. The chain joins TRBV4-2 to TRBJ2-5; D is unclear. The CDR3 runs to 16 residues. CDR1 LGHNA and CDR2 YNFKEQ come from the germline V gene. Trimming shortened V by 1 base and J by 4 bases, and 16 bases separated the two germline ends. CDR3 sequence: CASSQGGIPQLETQYF. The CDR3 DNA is TGTGCCAGCAGCCAAGGCGGCATTCCTCAATTAGAGACCCAGTACTTC.

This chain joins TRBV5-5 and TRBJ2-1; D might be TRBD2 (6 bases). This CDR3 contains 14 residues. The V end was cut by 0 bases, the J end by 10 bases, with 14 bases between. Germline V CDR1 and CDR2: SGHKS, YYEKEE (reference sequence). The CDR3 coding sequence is TGTGCCAGCAGCTTGGCCGGCCGGGGGAGGGAGCAGTTCTTC. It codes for CASSLAGRGREQFF.

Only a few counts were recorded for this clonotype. CDR3 sequence (DNA): TGTGCCAGCAGCCTTAAGGTGGTAGGGACTGAAGCTTTCTTT. It yields the protein CASSLKVVGTEAFF. The J gene is TRBJ1-1, the V gene TRBV9; D not resolved. V lost 4 bases and J lost 5, with 15 bases in between. This CDR3 spans 14 amino acids. CDR1 SGDLS and CDR2 YYNGEE come from the germline V gene.

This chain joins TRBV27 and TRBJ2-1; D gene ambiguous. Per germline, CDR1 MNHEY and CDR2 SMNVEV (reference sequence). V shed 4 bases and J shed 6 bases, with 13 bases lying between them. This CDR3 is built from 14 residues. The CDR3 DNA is TGTGCCAGCAGTTCTCCCGACCCCCTCAATGAGCAGTTCTTC. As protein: CASSSPDPLNEQFF.

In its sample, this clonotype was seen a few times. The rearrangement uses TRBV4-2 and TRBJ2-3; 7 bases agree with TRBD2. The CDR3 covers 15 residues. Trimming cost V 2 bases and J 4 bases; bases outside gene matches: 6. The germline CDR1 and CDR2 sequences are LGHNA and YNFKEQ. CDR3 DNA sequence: TGTGCCAGCAGCCAAAGGTTAACTAGCGCAGATACGCAGTATTTT. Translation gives CASSQRLTSADTQYF.

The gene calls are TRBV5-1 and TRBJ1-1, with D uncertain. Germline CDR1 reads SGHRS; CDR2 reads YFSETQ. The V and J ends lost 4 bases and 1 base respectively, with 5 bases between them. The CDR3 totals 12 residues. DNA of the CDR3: TGCGCCAGCAGCCACAAGAACACTGAAGCTTTCTTT. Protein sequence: CASSHKNTEAFF. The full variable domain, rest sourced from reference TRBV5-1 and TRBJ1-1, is KAGVTQTPRYLIKTRGQQVTLSCSPISGHRSVSWYQQTPGQGLQFLFEYFSETQRNKGNFPGRFSGRQFSNSRSEMNVSTLELGDSALYLCASSHKNTEAFFGQGTRLTVV.

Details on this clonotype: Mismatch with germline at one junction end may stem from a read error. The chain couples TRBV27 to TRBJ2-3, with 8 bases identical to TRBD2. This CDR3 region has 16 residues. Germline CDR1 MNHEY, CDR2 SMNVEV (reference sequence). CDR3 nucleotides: TGTGCCAGCACCCTAAACGGGGGGGCCATCCCAGATACGCTGTATTTT. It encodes CASTLNGGAIPDTLYF.

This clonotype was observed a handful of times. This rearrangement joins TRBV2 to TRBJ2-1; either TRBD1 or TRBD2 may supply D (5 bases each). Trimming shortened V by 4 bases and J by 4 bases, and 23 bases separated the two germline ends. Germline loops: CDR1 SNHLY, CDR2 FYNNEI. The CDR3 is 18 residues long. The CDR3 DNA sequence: TGTGCCAGCAGTGTTGCGGACCGGGACGCCCTAGGGTACAATGAGCAGTTCTTC. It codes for CASSVADRDALGYNEQFF.

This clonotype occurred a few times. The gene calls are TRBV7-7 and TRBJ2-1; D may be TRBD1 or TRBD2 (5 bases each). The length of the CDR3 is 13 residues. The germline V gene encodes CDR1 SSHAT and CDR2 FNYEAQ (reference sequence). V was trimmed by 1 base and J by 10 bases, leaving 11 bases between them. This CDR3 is CASSLDRGTEQFF. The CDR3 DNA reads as TGTGCCAGCAGCTTAGATCGAGGGACCGAGCAGTTCTTC.

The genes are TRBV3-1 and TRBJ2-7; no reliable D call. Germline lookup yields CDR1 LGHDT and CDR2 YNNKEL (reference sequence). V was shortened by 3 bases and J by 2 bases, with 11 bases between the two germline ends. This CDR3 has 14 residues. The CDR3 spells CASSQRKGTYEQYF. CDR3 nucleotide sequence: TGTGCCAGCAGCCAGAGGAAGGGAACCTACGAGCAGTACTTC.

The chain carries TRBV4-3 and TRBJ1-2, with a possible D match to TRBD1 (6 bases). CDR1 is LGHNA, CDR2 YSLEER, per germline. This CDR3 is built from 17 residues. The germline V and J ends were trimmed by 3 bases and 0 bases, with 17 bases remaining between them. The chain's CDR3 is CASSQVGTTGPNYGYTF. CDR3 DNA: TGCGCCAGCAGCCAGGTTGGGACCACAGGGCCTAACTATGGCTACACCTTC.